Below, 21 T cell receptor beta chains from the same sample are listed, as sequenced in a study of T cells in Graves' hyperthyroidism and ophthalmopathy. Template material for amplifying TCR beta CDR3 regions consisted of RNA transcripts. Using the HTBI primer set, a first-round RT-PCR was run on the TCR CDR3. TCRdb processed the multiplex PCR reads anew with MiXCR; each CDR3 protein has one entry. The sample lists around 600,000 distinct CDR3 sequences, approximately 14% occurring once. Sequenced sample: blood. The receptors were gathered from a woman aged 18-35 years with Graves' ophthalmopathy.

At least ten counts were recorded for this clonotype. The chain couples TRBV6-5 to TRBJ1-1; D gene ambiguous. This CDR3 spans 15 amino acids. Germline V gives CDR1 MNHEY, CDR2 SVGAGI. V was cut by 0 bases and J by 1 base, with 9 bases left in between. CDR3 nucleotides: TGTGCCAGCAGTTACTCGAAATCACGGAACACTGAAGCTTTCTTT. Residues: CASSYSKSRNTEAFF.

This clonotype was seen only a few times. The chain joins TRBV4-1 to TRBJ2-5; 10 bases line up with TRBD1. Germline-derived CDR1 and CDR2 are MGHRA and YSYEKL. The CDR3 consists of 16 residues. With V trimmed by 3 bases and J by 4 bases, 8 bases remained unmatched. CDR3 in amino acids: CASSHPLRDRGETQYF. The CDR3 nucleotides are TGCGCCAGCAGCCATCCTCTCCGGGACAGGGGAGAGACCCAGTACTTC.

A few counts support this clonotype. J is TRBJ1-1 and V is TRBV25-1, with a weak D call TRBD1 (5 bases). The CDR3 has 14 amino acids. Trimming left V 4 bases short and J 3 bases short, with 12 bases between. CDR1 is MGHDK, CDR2 SYGVNS, per germline. CDR3 DNA sequence: TGTGCCAGCAGTGGAGCCAGGGAAGACACTGAAGCTTTCTTT. It codes for CASSGAREDTEAFF.

This clonotype was seen at least ten times. The genes are TRBV7-6 and TRBJ2-7; 11 nucleotides match TRBD2. CDR3 length: 15 amino acids. The germline CDR1 and CDR2 sequences are SGHVS and FNYEAQ. The J segment lost 2 bases and the V segment lost 5 bases, leaving 5 bases of the junction unmatched. The DNA of the CDR3 is TGTGCCAGCAGCGACAGACTAGCGGGGCCCTACGAGCAGTACTTC. Translating gives CASSDRLAGPYEQYF.

This clonotype was detected many times. The chain has TRBV6-1 and TRBJ2-7; D is unresolved. This CDR3 is 14 amino acids long. V was shortened by 7 bases and J by 0 bases, with 13 bases between the two germline ends. Germline V lookup: CDR1 MNHNS, CDR2 SASEGT. The CDR3 sequence: CASTISTTSYEQYF. The CDR3 DNA reads TGTGCCAGCACTATATCTACGACCTCCTACGAGCAGTACTTC.

This clonotype was counted many times. The rearrangement joins TRBV6-2 or TRBV6-3 to TRBJ1-1; D is unclear. The V end was cut by 6 bases, the J end by 1 base, with 6 bases between. Germline loops: CDR1 MNHEY, CDR2 SVGEGT. There are 12 residues in the CDR3. CDR3 sequence reads: CASRTGNTEAFF. CDR3 nucleotides: TGTGCCAGCAGAACTGGGAACACTGAAGCTTTCTTT.

Many counts were recorded for this clonotype. CDR3 in amino acids: CASSLAGTDSLTGYYGYTF. DNA of the CDR3: TGTGCCAGCAGCCTTGCAGGAACCGATTCTCTGACAGGATACTATGGCTACACCTTC. The gene calls are TRBV28 and TRBJ1-2; TRBD1 is a possible D gene (6 bases). Germline lookup yields CDR1 MDHEN and CDR2 SYDVKM. The CDR3 runs to 19 residues. Trimming removed 6 bases from V and 3 bases from J, with 29 bases in between.

This clonotype was seen many times. V and J are TRBV6-1 and TRBJ1-4, with D possibly matching TRBD1 (5 bases). V dropped 3 bases and J dropped 4 bases, with 12 bases sitting between them. This CDR3 spans 15 amino acids. CDR1 and CDR2 (germline): MNHNS, SASEGT. The CDR3 loop reads CASSDSVGVNEKLFF. The CDR3 DNA is TGTGCCAGCAGTGATTCGGTAGGGGTTAATGAAAAACTGTTTTTT.

The chain joins TRBV7-6 to TRBJ1-3, with D hard to call. CDR3 length equals 15 residues. The V end lost 1 base, the J end lost 3 bases, and 10 bases lay between the germline ends. In germline, CDR1 is SGHVS, CDR2 FNYEAQ. The CDR3 DNA is TGTGCCAGCAGCTTAGAACTCAGCGGTGGAAACACCATATATTTT. This sequence encodes CASSLELSGGNTIYF. Complete variable domain (other parts from reference TRBV7-6 and TRBJ1-3): GAGVSQSPRYKVTKRGQDVALRCDPISGHVSLYWYRQALGQGPEFLTYFNYEAQQDKSGLPNDRFSAERPEGSISTLTIQRTEQRDSAMYRCASSLELSGGNTIYFGEGSWLTVV.

This clonotype was recorded at least ten times. The chain employs TRBV30 and TRBJ1-1; D might be TRBD1 (5 bases). V was cut by 4 bases and J by 5 bases, with 8 bases left in between. The CDR3 runs to 11 residues. Germline-derived CDR1 and CDR2 are GTSNPN and SVGIG (reference sequence). Here the CDR3 reads CAWTRGTEAFF. The CDR3 DNA sequence: TGTGCCTGGACAAGGGGAACTGAAGCTTTCTTT.

This clonotype was seen at least ten times. The chain links TRBV28 to TRBJ2-5; 8 nucleotides line up with TRBD2. The CDR3 has 16 amino acids. CDR1 is MDHEN and CDR2 is SYDVKM in the germline V gene. V lost 2 bases and J lost 2; bases outside the gene matches: 7. CDR3 bases: TGTGCCAGCAGTTTAAGGCTAGCGGGCATACAAGAGACCCAGTACTTC. Its protein is CASSLRLAGIQETQYF. The variable domain in full, with the rest retrieved from reference TRBV28 and TRBJ2-5, is DVKVTQSSRYLVKRTGEKVFLECVQDMDHENMFWYRQDPGLGLRLIYFSYDVKMKEKGDIPEGYSVSREKKERFSLILESASTNQTSMYLCASSLRLAGIQETQYFGPGTRLLVL.

Many counts were recorded for this clonotype. The chain recombines TRBV2 with TRBJ2-7; D not resolved. CDR1 SNHLY and CDR2 FYNNEI come from the germline V gene. The CDR3 covers 13 residues. The germline V and J ends were trimmed by 1 base and 1 base, with 5 bases remaining between them. The CDR3 loop is CASSEDTSYEQYF. CDR3 bases: TGTGCCAGCAGTGAAGACACTTCCTACGAGCAGTACTTC.

The rearrangement uses TRBV9 and TRBJ2-7; TRBD2 aligns across 13 bases. Trimming removed 7 bases from V and 4 bases from J; junction bases left unmatched: 26. The CDR3 extends over 21 amino acids. Germline V gives CDR1 SGDLS, CDR2 YYNGEE. Here the CDR3 reads CASLPKPLASTGTSGTYEQYF. CDR3 DNA sequence: TGTGCCAGCCTTCCAAAACCTCTCGCCTCAACCGGGACTAGCGGGACGTACGAGCAGTACTTC.

This clonotype was found many times. The rearrangement joins TRBV29-1 to TRBJ2-3; tentative D call: TRBD1 (5 bases). Germline V gives CDR1 SQVTM, CDR2 ANQGSEA. CDR3 length equals 13 residues. V was trimmed by 4 bases and J by 2 bases, leaving 10 bases between them. CDR3 amino acids: CSVASTDTDTQYF. CDR3 in DNA: TGCAGCGTTGCCTCGACAGACACAGATACGCAGTATTTT.

The sample holds a few counts of this clonotype. The gene calls are TRBV5-1 and TRBJ2-7; TRBD2 matches 16 bases. This CDR3 has 21 amino acids. V trimming: 3 bases; J trimming: 3 bases; junction bases outside the gene matches: 18. Germline loops: CDR1 SGHRS, CDR2 YFSETQ. Written as DNA, the CDR3 is TGCGCCAGCAGCTCATTCGACCCCTGGGGACTAGCGGGAGGGCCCAACTACGAGCAGTACTTC. Its protein product is CASSSFDPWGLAGGPNYEQYF. Full variable domain (remainder filled in from reference TRBV5-1 and TRBJ2-7): KAGVTQTPRYLIKTRGQQVTLSCSPISGHRSVSWYQQTPGQGLQFLFEYFSETQRNKGNFPGRFSGRQFSNSRSEMNVSTLELGDSALYLCASSSFDPWGLAGGPNYEQYFGPGTRLTVT.

In this sample, this clonotype turned up many times. The chain joins TRBV28 to TRBJ2-7; no clear D. Germline-derived CDR1 and CDR2 are MDHEN and SYDVKM. Trimming shortened V by 3 bases and J by 2 bases, and 8 bases separated the two germline ends. CDR3 length: 13 amino acids. The CDR3 DNA is TGTGCCAGCAGTTTCCAGGTTACCTACGAGCAGTACTTC. As protein: CASSFQVTYEQYF. Supplemented by reference TRBV28 and TRBJ2-7, the full variable domain reads DVKVTQSSRYLVKRTGEKVFLECVQDMDHENMFWYRQDPGLGLRLIYFSYDVKMKEKGDIPEGYSVSREKKERFSLILESASTNQTSMYLCASSFQVTYEQYFGPGTRLTVT.

This clonotype was observed a handful of times. V is TRBV4-3 and J is TRBJ1-3, with D hard to call. Germline CDR1 is LGHNA and CDR2 is YSLEER. The germline V and J ends were trimmed by 0 bases and 4 bases, with 16 bases remaining between them. The CDR3 has 17 residues. CDR3 amino acids: CASSQDRAGHLGNTIYF. CDR3 nucleotide sequence: TGCGCCAGCAGCCAAGATCGGGCGGGCCACCTCGGAAACACCATATATTTT.

This clonotype appeared many times. The chain is built from TRBV12-3 or TRBV12-4 and TRBJ2-7; 13 bases map to TRBD2. After removal of 6 bases from V and 2 bases from J, the junction contained 10 bases not matched to a gene. This CDR3 contains 17 residues. CDR3 amino acids: CASSLPGLAGYTYEQYF. CDR3 nucleotides: TGTGCCAGCAGCCTGCCGGGACTAGCGGGATACACCTACGAGCAGTACTTC.

With regard to this clonotype: A much larger clone sits a single nucleotide away, making a read error possible. The chain uses TRBV12-5 and TRBJ2-2; D unclear. The V end lost 5 bases, the J end lost 0 bases, and 19 bases lay between the germline ends. The CDR3 covers 18 residues. In germline, CDR1 is LGHNT, CDR2 FRNRAP. The CDR3 is CASGITPRARANTGELFF. DNA for the CDR3: TGTGCTAGTGGTATCACCCCCCGGGCTAGAGCGAACACCGGGGAGCTGTTTTTT.

This clonotype was seen repeatedly, ten times or more. The genes are TRBV11-2 and TRBJ1-3; no clear D. Germline loops: CDR1 SGHAT, CDR2 FQNNGV. Trimming left V 2 bases short and J 7 bases short, with 15 bases between. The CDR3 runs 15 residues. The CDR3 coding sequence is TGTGCCAGCAGCTTAAGCGACGGCGGAGGGAACACCATATATTTT. This translates into CASSLSDGGGNTIYF.

This clonotype was observed many times. The chain joins TRBV28 to TRBJ2-3, with a tentative D call TRBD2 (5 bases). The V gene's germline CDR1 is MDHEN and CDR2 SYDVKM. The CDR3 contains 14 residues. The V end lost 5 bases, the J end lost 2 bases, and 11 bases lay between the germline ends. The CDR3 nucleotides read TGTGCCAGCAGTATAGGACTTCTCACAGATACGCAGTATTTT. This codes for CASSIGLLTDTQYF.